This entry lists 30 T cell receptor beta chains sequenced from one sample in a study of blood T cell repertoires in COVID-19. Assay: immunoSEQ multiplex PCR; the TCRdb copy retains only in-frame clones and omits some. The sample includes 350,000 to 400,000 clones, approximately 87% of them seen just once. Sequencing was carried out using PBMCs or T cells enriched from blood (not recorded which). These receptors all stem from a woman aged 25 to 39 with acute COVID-19.

This chain links TRBV15 with TRBJ1-1; D gene uncertain. CDR1 and CDR2 (germline): LNHNV, YYDKDF (reference sequence). Trimming pared 1 base from V and 0 bases from J, leaving 15 bases between. The CDR3 consists of 17 residues. The DNA of the CDR3 is TGTGCCACCAGCAGAGGATTAGAACAGACCATGAACACTGAAGCTTTCTTT. Protein product: CATSRGLEQTMNTEAFF.

The chain has TRBV4-1 and TRBJ2-3; 11 bases agree with TRBD2. The CDR3 covers 14 residues. The junction had 0 bases not matched to a gene; V was cut back by 6 bases and J by 1 base. Germline-derived CDR1 and CDR2 are MGHRA and YSYEKL. The CDR3 here is CASRTSGGTDTQYF. The CDR3 bases are TGCGCCAGCAGGACTAGCGGGGGCACAGATACGCAGTATTTT.

The rearrangement joins TRBV6-5 to TRBJ1-1; TRBD1 matches at 7 bases. This CDR3 contains 15 residues. CDR1 MNHEY and CDR2 SVGAGI come from the germline V gene. Unmatched junction bases numbered 9, after V lost 5 bases and J lost 3 bases. The CDR3 nucleotides are TGTGCCAGCAGTCCTAGACAGGGACAATACACTGAAGCTTTCTTT. It encodes CASSPRQGQYTEAFF.

The CDR3 region has the DNA TGTGCCACCAGTGACGCTCGGGGGGGAAACTACAATGAGCAGTTCTTC. Protein product: CATSDARGGNYNEQFF. This sequence joins TRBV24-1 and TRBJ2-1, with 8 bases matching TRBD2. Germline CDR1 is KGHDR and CDR2 is SFDVKD. The CDR3 is 16 amino acids. The J segment lost 3 bases and the V segment lost 4 bases, leaving 7 bases of the junction unmatched.

V and J are TRBV2 and TRBJ2-3; TRBD2 might be the D (5 bases). This CDR3 is 14 amino acids long. Trimming left V 8 bases short and J 1 base short, with 13 bases between. Germline V CDR1 and CDR2: SNHLY, FYNNEI. CDR3 DNA sequence: TGTGCCAGCCTCCGGGGTTTGCGCACAGATACGCAGTATTTT. Translated, it gives CASLRGLRTDTQYF.

This clone was recorded only once. The chain uses TRBV7-9 and TRBJ2-1; D possibly corresponds to TRBD1 (6 bases). There are 16 residues in the CDR3. The V gene lost 4 bases and the J gene lost 6 bases, with 19 bases spanning the gap. CDR1 and CDR2 from the germline V gene are SEHNR and FQNEAQ (reference sequence). CDR3 in DNA: TGTGCCAGCAGCTGGACCGGTGAGACAGGCCTCAATGAGCAGTTCTTC. It encodes CASSWTGETGLNEQFF. Full variable domain (rest looked up from reference TRBV7-9 and TRBJ2-1): DTGVSQNPRHKITKRGQNVTFRCDPISEHNRLYWYRQTLGQGPEFLTYFQNEAQLEKSRLLSDRFSAERPKGSFSTLEIQRTEQGDSAMYLCASSWTGETGLNEQFFGPGTRLTVL.

This clone was recorded a few times. The chain combines TRBV10-3 with TRBJ1-5; D is possibly TRBD1 (5 bases). The CDR3 is 14 residues long. Germline V lookup: CDR1 ENHRY, CDR2 SYGVKD. V was cut by 0 bases and J by 2 bases, with 5 bases left in between. CDR3 DNA: TGTGCCATCAGTGAGTCAGGGGGCAATCAGCCCCAGCATTTT. It codes for CAISESGGNQPQHF.

This chain connects TRBV30 to TRBJ1-5, with TRBD1 as a possible D gene (5 bases). Germline CDR1 GTSNPN, CDR2 SVGIG (reference sequence). The V end was cut by 0 bases, the J end by 3 bases, with 12 bases between. The CDR3 spans 15 residues. CDR3 protein: CAWSVEAGLNQPQHF. Here the CDR3 DNA reads TGTGCCTGGAGTGTAGAGGCAGGGCTCAATCAGCCCCAGCATTTT. Supplemented by reference TRBV30 and TRBJ1-5, the full variable domain reads SQTIHQWPATLVQPVGSPLSLECTVEGTSNPNLYWYRQAAGRGLQLLFYSVGIGQISSEVPQNLSASRPQDRQFILSSKKLLLSDSGFYLCAWSVEAGLNQPQHFGDGTRLSIL.

The chain couples TRBV29-1 to TRBJ1-2; D not resolved. The germline CDR1 and CDR2 sequences are SQVTM and ANQGSEA. Trimming removed 5 bases from V and 8 bases from J, with 21 bases in between. This CDR3 has 14 amino acids. This CDR3 is CSVLAHRIGEGYTF. CDR3 DNA: TGCAGCGTTCTAGCGCATCGGATCGGGGAAGGCTACACCTTC.

V usage is TRBV7-6 and J usage is TRBJ2-3; weak D call: TRBD1 (6 bases). The CDR3 is made up of 16 amino acids. Trimming removed 5 bases at V and 2 bases at J, with 17 bases between. Germline values: CDR1 SGHVS, CDR2 FNYEAQ. The CDR3 DNA is TGTGCCAGCAGCCTGGGGGCAGGGCCCAACACAGATACGCAGTATTTT. Translation gives CASSLGAGPNTDTQYF.

This chain links TRBV7-9 with TRBJ2-3, with TRBD2 matching 12 bases. CDR1 is SEHNR, CDR2 FQNEAQ, per germline (reference sequence). With V trimmed by 4 bases and J by 6 bases, 8 bases remained unmatched. The CDR3 sequence is 16 residues long. CDR3 bases: TGTGCCAGCAGCTCATCAGGACTAGCGGGGACCGATACGCAGTATTTT. It specifies CASSSSGLAGTDTQYF.

The gene calls are TRBV19 and TRBJ2-5; 9 bases are shared with TRBD1. Germline V gives CDR1 LNHDA, CDR2 SQIVND (reference sequence). The V and J ends lost 3 bases and 4 bases, in that order; junction bases with no gene match: 0. This CDR3 contains 13 residues. Written as DNA, the CDR3 is TGTGCCAGTAGTATGACAGGGGGAGAGACCCAGTACTTC. Protein product: CASSMTGGETQYF. Full variable domain (missing parts from reference TRBV19 and TRBJ2-5): DGGITQSPKYLFRKEGQNVTLSCEQNLNHDAMYWYRQDPGQGLRLIYYSQIVNDFQKGDIAEGYSVSREKKESFPLTVTSAQKNPTAFYLCASSMTGGETQYFGPGTRLLVL.

The chain couples TRBV5-1 to TRBJ1-5; 7 bases match TRBD1. The CDR3 runs to 14 residues. Trimming took 4 bases from V and 5 from J; bases not matched to a gene: 6. CDR1 is SGHRS, CDR2 YFSETQ, per germline. In DNA, the CDR3 is TGCGCCAGCAGCGAGGGGGCTCTCGATCAGCCCCAGCATTTT. Translation: CASSEGALDQPQHF. Complete variable domain (other parts from reference TRBV5-1 and TRBJ1-5): KAGVTQTPRYLIKTRGQQVTLSCSPISGHRSVSWYQQTPGQGLQFLFEYFSETQRNKGNFPGRFSGRQFSNSRSEMNVSTLELGDSALYLCASSEGALDQPQHFGDGTRLSIL.

The chain combines TRBV18 with TRBJ2-7; 8 bases are shared with TRBD2. With 3 bases clipped from V and 6 bases from J, the junction kept 7 bases outside the gene matches. CDR1 and CDR2 (germline): KGHSH, LQKENI. This CDR3 region has 14 residues. The CDR3 here is CASSPTSALGEQYF. The DNA of the CDR3 is TGTGCCAGCTCACCGACTAGCGCTTTGGGCGAGCAGTACTTC.

This chain links TRBV11-2 with TRBJ2-3; TRBD1 matches 10 bases. The CDR3 consists of 15 residues. J gave up 7 bases and V 2 bases, and 6 bases lay outside the gene matches. Germline CDR1 is SGHAT and CDR2 is FQNNGV. CDR3 residues: CASSLWGQGSYTQYF. The CDR3 nucleotides are TGTGCCAGCAGCTTATGGGGACAGGGGTCTTATACGCAGTATTTT.

This clone was counted between two and nine times. The chain combines TRBV4-1 with TRBJ2-7; weak D call: TRBD2 (6 bases). Germline V lookup: CDR1 MGHRA, CDR2 YSYEKL. The CDR3 runs 16 residues. V was pared by 5 bases and J by 0 bases, with 17 bases between. CDR3 loop: CASSWSGGANSYEQYF. DNA for the CDR3: TGCGCCAGCAGCTGGAGTGGAGGGGCGAACTCCTACGAGCAGTACTTC.

The chain employs TRBV10-3 and TRBJ1-1; D is perhaps TRBD1 (5 bases). Trimming took off 3 bases at V and 5 bases at J, with 16 bases between the two ends. This CDR3 comprises 15 residues. Germline loops: CDR1 ENHRY, CDR2 SYGVKD. The CDR3 DNA is TGTGCCATCAGTGATGGGGGAGGAGGGGAAACTGAAGCTTTCTTT. This encodes CAISDGGGGETEAFF.

The chain uses TRBV11-1 and TRBJ1-1; TRBD1 aligns across 11 bases. Germline CDR1 SGHAT, CDR2 FQDESV (reference sequence). J was trimmed by 3 bases and V by 4 bases; bases with no gene match: 4. CDR3 size: 15 residues. The CDR3 DNA reads TGTGCCAGCAGCTCTGGGACAGGGGGTTACACTGAAGCTTTCTTT. Encoded protein: CASSSGTGGYTEAFF.

The V call is TRBV13, the J call TRBJ2-1; TRBD2 matches 12 bases. Trimming removed 5 bases from V and 6 bases from J; junction bases left unmatched: 5. The CDR3 length is 15 residues. The V gene's germline CDR1 is PRHDT and CDR2 FYEKMQ (reference sequence). Here the CDR3 DNA reads TGTGCCAGCAGCGAGCTAGCGGGGGGGCCCAATGAGCAGTTCTTC. It yields the protein CASSELAGGPNEQFF.

V gene TRBV3-1 (or the pseudogene TRBV3-2) combines with J gene TRBJ2-7; no reliable D call. CDR3 length: 16 residues. From germline, CDR1 is LGHDT and CDR2 YNNKEL (reference sequence). Deletions cut 2 bases from V and 4 bases from J, with 18 bases between. The CDR3: CASSQTFQVNSYEQYF. The CDR3 DNA reads as TGTGCCAGCAGCCAAACTTTCCAGGTCAACTCATACGAGCAGTACTTC.

The chain combines TRBV5-8 with TRBJ1-2; possibly TRBD1 for D (6 bases). Trimming took off 0 bases at V and 4 bases at J, with 19 bases between the two ends. The germline V gene has CDR1 SGHTS and CDR2 YDEGEE. This CDR3 comprises 17 residues. CDR3 sequence: CASSLDRLGAAVYGYTF. CDR3 DNA: TGTGCCAGCAGCTTGGACAGGCTGGGGGCGGCGGTCTATGGCTACACCTTC.

The chain recombines TRBV5-1 with TRBJ2-2, with 7 positions matching TRBD1. The J segment lost 7 bases and the V segment lost 2 bases, leaving 11 bases of the junction unmatched. This CDR3 region has 16 residues. Per germline, CDR1 SGHRS and CDR2 YFSETQ. The CDR3 DNA follows: TGCGCCAGCAGCTTATACCAGGGGGAGATTAACGGGGAGCTGTTTTTT. This gives the protein CASSLYQGEINGELFF.

The rearrangement links TRBV19 to TRBJ2-3, with TRBD1 matching over 8 bases. After removal of 4 bases from V and 0 bases from J, the junction contained 9 bases not matched to a gene. The V gene's germline CDR1 is LNHDA and CDR2 SQIVND (reference sequence). The CDR3 totals 17 residues. The CDR3 sequence is CASSKGQVLSSTDTQYF. CDR3 nucleotides: TGTGCCAGTAGTAAGGGACAGGTCCTATCTAGCACAGATACGCAGTATTTT.

CDR3 DNA sequence: TGTGCCAGCAGCTTAGTAGGGGGCAGGCTTCGCTCTGGGGCCAACGTCCTGACTTTC. Translation gives CASSLVGGRLRSGANVLTF. The rearrangement joins TRBV11-2 to TRBJ2-6; 7 bases fit TRBD1. The V and J ends lost 1 base and 0 bases, in that order; junction bases with no gene match: 9. CDR3 length equals 19 residues. Germline V gene sequence: CDR1 SGHAT, CDR2 FQNNGV. The full variable domain, in which reference TRBV11-2 and TRBJ2-6 provide the parts outside the CDR3, is EAGVAQSPRYKIIEKRQSVAFWCNPISGHATLYWYQQILGQGPKLLIQFQNNGVVDDSQLPKDRFSAERLKGVDSTLKIQPAKLEDSAVYLCASSLVGGRLRSGANVLTFGAGSRLTVL.

J is TRBJ2-5 and V is TRBV7-2; no definite D call. V dropped 5 bases and J dropped 2 bases, with 12 bases sitting between them. The CDR3 extends over 14 amino acids. Germline CDR1 SGHTA, CDR2 FQGNSA. The CDR3 DNA follows: TGTGCCAGCAGCCCTGAGACAACTCAAGAGACCCAGTACTTC. This sequence encodes CASSPETTQETQYF.

The chain uses TRBV24-1 and TRBJ1-6; D ambiguous. Per germline, CDR1 KGHDR and CDR2 SFDVKD. The CDR3 runs to 13 residues. CDR3 in DNA: TGTGCTGCCCAGAGGTCCTATAATTCACCCCTCCACTTT. It encodes CAAQRSYNSPLHF.

The V call is TRBV23-1, the J call TRBJ1-3, with D tentatively TRBD1 (6 bases). TRBV23-1 is annotated as an ORF whose role is uncertain. V shed 4 bases and J shed 0 bases, with 16 bases lying between them. CDR3 length: 17 residues. The DNA for the CDR3 is TGCGCCAGCAGTCCCATGGCAGGGGAAACCTCTGGAAACACCATATATTTT. Encoded protein: CASSPMAGETSGNTIYF.

V is TRBV24-1 and J is TRBJ1-2; 9 bases are shared with TRBD1. The V gene's germline CDR1 is KGHDR and CDR2 SFDVKD. The CDR3 runs 15 residues. The ends lost 5 bases at V and 7 bases at J; junction bases unmatched: 10. CDR3: CATSGSDRGVIGYTF. CDR3 in DNA: TGTGCCACCAGTGGGTCGGACAGGGGAGTAATTGGCTACACCTTC.

The chain recombines TRBV10-3 with TRBJ2-1; unclear D gene. Germline CDR1 reads ENHRY; CDR2 reads SYGVKD. Trimming removed 7 bases at V and 2 bases at J, with 15 bases between. The CDR3 sequence is 15 residues long. The CDR3 bases are TGTGCCATCACCTCCTTAGGTCGGGCCTACAATGAGCAGTTCTTC. Amino acids: CAITSLGRAYNEQFF.

The J gene is TRBJ2-1, the V gene TRBV6-4; 8 bases are shared with TRBD2. Germline CDR1 MRHNA, CDR2 SNTAGT. Trimming cost V 0 bases and J 4 bases; bases outside gene matches: 2. This CDR3 is built from 15 residues. The CDR3 DNA reads TGTGCCAGCAGTGACTCCACTAGCGGATACAATGAGCAGTTCTTC. This codes for CASSDSTSGYNEQFF.